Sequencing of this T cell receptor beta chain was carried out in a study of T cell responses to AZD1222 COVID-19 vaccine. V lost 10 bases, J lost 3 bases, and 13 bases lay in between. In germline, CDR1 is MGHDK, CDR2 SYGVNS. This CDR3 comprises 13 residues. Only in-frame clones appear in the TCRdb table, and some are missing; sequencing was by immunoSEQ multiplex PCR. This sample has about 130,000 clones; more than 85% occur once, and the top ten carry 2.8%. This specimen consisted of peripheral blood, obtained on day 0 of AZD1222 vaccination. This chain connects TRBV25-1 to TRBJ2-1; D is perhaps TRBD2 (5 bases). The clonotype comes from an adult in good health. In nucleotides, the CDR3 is TGTGCCACCACTAGTCCTCTCTACAATGAGCAGTTCTTC. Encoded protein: CATTSPLYNEQFF.